These 20 T cell receptor beta chains share one sample of origin, sequenced in a study of somatic mutations in cytotoxic T cells in rheumatoid arthritis. Generated by immunoSEQ multiplex PCR, the TCRdb table keeps only in-frame clones and is missing some. The sample lists approximately 11,000 clones, 55% to 75% occurring once. The specimen sequenced was CD8+ T cells sorted from blood. The receptors stem from an adult with rheumatoid arthritis.

The V gene is TRBV19, the J gene TRBJ2-3; 12 nucleotides match TRBD2. CDR1 is LNHDA and CDR2 is SQIVND in the germline V gene (reference sequence). This CDR3 is built from 15 residues. V shed 3 bases, J shed 3 bases, and the junction held 1 base outside the gene matches. The CDR3 DNA is TGTGCCAGTAGTATTCTAGCGGGGGGGACAGATACGCAGTATTTT. Amino acids: CASSILAGGTDTQYF.

V is TRBV2 and J is TRBJ2-7; maybe TRBD2 (5 bases). The germline gives CDR1 SNHLY, CDR2 FYNNEI. The CDR3 runs to 13 residues. Trimming shortened V by 4 bases and J by 3 bases, and 10 bases separated the two germline ends. The CDR3, as DNA: TGTGCCAGCAGTGTTCAAGAGGGCTACGAGCAGTACTTC. Its translation: CASSVQEGYEQYF.

J is TRBJ2-7 and V is TRBV12-1; the listed D gene, TRBD1, was not tested against the DNA. TRBV12-1 is a recognized pseudogene. The CDR3 is made up of 18 amino acids. Here the CDR3 reads CASSLRSGQRVGVREQYF. The CDR3 region has the DNA TGTGCCAGCAGCTTAAGATCGGGACAGCGTGTTGGGGTTCGAGAGCAGTACTTC.

The rearrangement uses TRBV6-1 and TRBJ1-3; D is ambiguous. Germline V gene sequence: CDR1 MNHNS, CDR2 SASEGT. Trimming removed 1 base at V and 2 bases at J, with 9 bases between. The CDR3 length is 15 residues. The CDR3 sequence is CASSEELYTGNTIYF. CDR3 DNA: TGTGCCAGCAGTGAAGAATTGTATACTGGAAACACCATATATTTT.

V and J are TRBV27 and TRBJ2-1; 9 bases are a match to TRBD2. The V gene end was trimmed by 6 bases and the J gene end by 9 bases; junction bases not matched to a gene: 15. This CDR3 contains 16 residues. Germline CDR1 reads MNHEY; CDR2 reads SMNVEV (reference sequence). This CDR3 is CASSRLRAGGPGEQFF. CDR3 sequence (DNA): TGTGCCAGCAGCCGCCTGAGGGCGGGGGGGCCGGGTGAGCAGTTCTTC.

This clone is judged medium-sized. The chain employs TRBV30 and TRBJ2-5; D is possibly TRBD1 or TRBD2 (6 bases each). This CDR3 has 17 residues. Germline loops: CDR1 GTSNPN, CDR2 SVGIG (reference sequence). Trimming took 0 bases from V and 6 from J, leaving 23 bases between them. CDR3 sequence (DNA): TGTGCCTGGAGTGTACTCGCTTCAGCTCGGGGGCATAAGACCCAGTACTTC. Its translation: CAWSVLASARGHKTQYF.

V and J are TRBV4-2 and TRBJ1-5, with D possibly matching TRBD1 (6 bases). CDR3 length equals 17 residues. CDR1 and CDR2 from the germline V gene are LGHNA and YNFKEQ. V lost 0 bases, J lost 2 bases, and 14 bases lay in between. The CDR3 loop reads CASSQEGTQGGNQPQHF. The CDR3 bases are TGTGCCAGCAGCCAAGAAGGTACACAGGGAGGCAATCAGCCCCAGCATTTT.

The rearrangement uses TRBV19 and TRBJ1-1; no definite D call. The CDR3 loop spans 12 amino acids. Trimming removed 6 bases from V and 0 bases from J, with 5 bases in between. Germline V gives CDR1 LNHDA, CDR2 SQIVND (reference sequence). CDR3: CASSLMNTEAFF. CDR3 in DNA: TGTGCCAGTAGCCTAATGAACACTGAAGCTTTCTTT.

This clone was found a few times. The V gene is TRBV18, the J gene TRBJ2-3, with 9 bases aligning to TRBD2. J gave up 5 bases and V 9 bases, and 6 bases lay outside the gene matches. CDR1 is KGHSH, CDR2 LQKENI, per germline. The CDR3 consists of 13 residues. CDR3 DNA: TGTGCCAGTCATCTAGCGGGGAGAGATACGCAGTATTTT. It codes for CASHLAGRDTQYF.

The V gene is TRBV6-1, the J gene TRBJ1-6, with 9 positions matching TRBD1. The CDR3 is 14 residues long. V trimming: 7 bases; J trimming: 10 bases; junction bases outside the gene matches: 8. Germline lookup yields CDR1 MNHNS and CDR2 SASEGT. The chain's CDR3 is CASIAGQGSSPLHF. DNA of the CDR3: TGTGCCAGCATCGCGGGACAGGGTAGCTCACCCCTCCACTTT.

The chain has TRBV29-1 and TRBJ2-1; D gene unclear. Trimming stripped 4 bases from V and 2 bases from J, with 6 bases between. Germline V CDR1 and CDR2: SQVTM, ANQGSEA. The CDR3 totals 12 residues. The CDR3 nucleotides are TGCAGCGTTGTCGCGGCCTACAATGAGCAGTTCTTC. Encoded protein: CSVVAAYNEQFF.

The chain joins TRBV29-1 to TRBJ2-3; 8 bases are a match to TRBD2. Germline-derived CDR1 and CDR2 are SQVTM and ANQGSEA. Trimming at V came to 6 bases and at J to 0 bases, leaving 11 bases not matched to a gene. The CDR3 is made up of 16 amino acids. This CDR3 reads CSVTPHSGASTDTQYF. As DNA, the CDR3 is TGCAGCGTCACACCTCATAGCGGGGCGAGCACAGATACGCAGTATTTT.

V gene TRBV7-3 combines with J gene TRBJ2-1; 7 nucleotides align to TRBD1. Trimming cost V 5 bases and J 5 bases; bases outside gene matches: 6. The CDR3 is 14 amino acids. Germline V gene lookup returns CDR1 SGHTA and CDR2 FQGTGA. This CDR3 reads CASSTLQGDNEQFF. The CDR3 coding sequence is TGTGCCAGCAGCACTCTCCAGGGGGACAATGAGCAGTTCTTC.

This clone showed up just a few times. The V call is TRBV4-2, the J call TRBJ1-1; no definite D call. Germline assignment: CDR1 LGHNA and CDR2 YNFKEQ. Trimming stripped 1 base from V and 6 bases from J, with 12 bases between. This CDR3 is 14 amino acids long. The CDR3 loop reads CASSQVGYGAEAFF. CDR3 DNA: TGTGCCAGCAGCCAAGTGGGATATGGGGCTGAAGCTTTCTTT.

This clone occurred once. The V gene is TRBV14, the J gene TRBJ1-6; possible D gene TRBD1, 6 bases. Trimming pared 4 bases from V and 8 bases from J, leaving 18 bases between. CDR1 is SGHDN, CDR2 FVKESK, per germline. CDR3 length: 16 residues. Here the CDR3 DNA reads TGTGCCAGCAGCCCCCGACCTGGGGGCCCAGATTCACCCCTCCACTTT. Protein sequence: CASSPRPGGPDSPLHF.

The chain couples TRBV9 to TRBJ2-3; D could derive from TRBD1 or TRBD2 (6 bases each). Trimming cost V 0 bases and J 2 bases, with 10 bases left between them. Germline CDR1 and CDR2: SGDLS and YYNGEE. This CDR3 is built from 15 residues. The CDR3 nucleotides are TGTGCCAGCAGCGTAGGGGGGGCGGTCACAGATACGCAGTATTTT. Its protein is CASSVGGAVTDTQYF.

V and J are TRBV27 and TRBJ1-6; TRBD1 agrees at 9 bases. Germline CDR1 and CDR2: MNHEY and SMNVEV (reference sequence). The CDR3 spans 15 residues. Trimming at V came to 5 bases and at J to 4 bases, leaving 3 bases not matched to a gene. CDR3: CASSGGTGYNSPLHF. In DNA form, the CDR3 reads TGTGCCAGCAGTGGGGGGACAGGGTATAATTCACCCCTCCACTTT.

This chain joins TRBV5-1 and TRBJ1-2; D is undetermined. The germline V gene encodes CDR1 SGHRS and CDR2 YFSETQ. The CDR3 is 19 residues long. Trimming stripped 0 bases from V and 2 bases from J, with 23 bases between. The CDR3 nucleotides are TGCGCCAGCAGCTTGGACGGATTAGTTCGTGGTGGGAAGAACTATGGCTACACCTTC. It is translated as CASSLDGLVRGGKNYGYTF.

By share of the sample, this clone is medium-sized (0.01 to 0.1%). The V call is TRBV28, the J call TRBJ1-4; no definite D call. The germline V gene encodes CDR1 MDHEN and CDR2 SYDVKM. The V and J ends lost 2 bases and 0 bases respectively, with 7 bases between them. There are 15 residues in the CDR3. The CDR3 loop reads CASSLTVATNEKLFF. The CDR3 nucleotides are TGTGCCAGCAGTTTAACGGTTGCAACTAATGAAAAACTGTTTTTT.

The rearrangement joins TRBV6-5 to TRBJ1-2, with TRBD1 matching over 7 bases. Losses at the gene ends were 0 bases for V and 8 bases for J; bases not matched to a gene: 9. Looked up from germline, CDR1 is MNHEY and CDR2 is SVGAGI. This CDR3 is built from 15 residues. Here the CDR3 reads CASSYSSPTGLGYTF. In DNA form, the CDR3 reads TGTGCCAGCAGTTACTCGAGTCCGACAGGGCTGGGCTACACCTTC.